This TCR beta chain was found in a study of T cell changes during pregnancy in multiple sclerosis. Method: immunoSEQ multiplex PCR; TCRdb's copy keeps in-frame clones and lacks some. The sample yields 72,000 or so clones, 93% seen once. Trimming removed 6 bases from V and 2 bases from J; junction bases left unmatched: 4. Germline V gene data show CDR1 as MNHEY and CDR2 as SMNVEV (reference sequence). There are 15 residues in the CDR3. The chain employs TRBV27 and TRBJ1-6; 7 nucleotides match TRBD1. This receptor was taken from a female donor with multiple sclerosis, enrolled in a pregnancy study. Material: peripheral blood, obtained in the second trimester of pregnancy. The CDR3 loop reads CASRPGTAYNSPLHF. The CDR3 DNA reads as TGTGCCAGCAGACCGGGGACAGCCTATAATTCACCCCTCCACTTT.